The rows below give T cell receptor beta chains drawn from one sample of a study of blood T cell repertoires in COVID-19. Libraries were prepared by immunoSEQ multiplex PCR; TCRdb keeps only in-frame clonotypes and omits some of them. The sample lists around 58,000 clones, 91% seen once, with 5.5% to 7.5% in the top ten. The specimen was peripheral blood. The receptor source for this set is a woman between 55 and 75 years old with active or convalescent COVID-19. The CDR3 runs from the conserved cysteine through the conserved F or W. The D gene is left open where the match is weak. Clone size, where shown, is once, few, many, or a class for clones that have expanded.

>TRBV28|-|TRBJ1-1|-
CASSLPRDTEAFF
TGTGCCAGCAGTTTACCCAGGGACACTGAAGCTTTCTTT
>TRBV7-8|-|TRBJ2-3|TRBD1
CASSPQGAIPDTQYF
TGTGCCAGCAGCCCACAGGGGGCGATTCCAGATACGCAGTATTTT
>TRBV30|-|TRBJ1-1|-
CAWVRGGTEAFF
TGTGCCTGGGTACGGGGGGGCACTGAAGCTTTCTTT
>TRBV7-6|-|TRBJ2-7|TRBD2
CASSLAHSASGSYEQYF
TGTGCCAGCAGCCTAGCCCACAGCGCTAGCGGGTCCTACGAGCAGTACTTC
>TRBV14|-|TRBJ1-6|-
CASSQEMGAVMHSPLHF
TGTGCCAGCAGCCAAGAAATGGGGGCGGTCATGCACTCACCCCTCCACTTT
>TRBV19|-|TRBJ1-4|TRBD1
CASSPRGATGSEKLFF
TGTGCCAGTAGTCCGCGGGGGGCGACAGGGAGTGAAAAACTGTTTTTT
>TRBV12-3/TRBV12-4|-|TRBJ2-2|-
CASSFNTGELFF
TGTGCCAGCAGTTTTAATACCGGGGAGCTGTTTTTT
>TRBV4-3|-|TRBJ2-6|-
CASSQVGRAGANVLTF
TGCGCCAGCAGCCAAGTCGGCAGGGCTGGGGCCAACGTCCTGACTTTC
>TRBV19|few|TRBJ2-1|TRBD2
CATYSGTTDNEQFF
TGTGCCACCTACTCCGGGACTACCGACAATGAGCAGTTCTTC
>TRBV7-3|-|TRBJ2-1|TRBD2
CASSLFSGGANEQFF
TGTGCCAGCAGCTTATTTAGCGGGGGGGCGAATGAGCAGTTCTTC